This is a list of T cell receptor beta chains from one sample in a study of OX40 agonist ivuxolimab in advanced cancers. Using immunoSEQ multiplex PCR, the repertoire was profiled, and TCRdb retains in-frame clones only, with some absent. Counted here are 60,000 to 100,000 clones, roughly 90% occurring once; the ten biggest clones make up approximately 0.5%. Specimen: CD4+ or CD8+ T cells sorted from blood, collected in a trial of the OX40 agonist ivuxolimab. The source of these receptors is an adult with an advanced solid tumor such as melanoma, head and neck, liver or kidney cancer. CDR3s include the opening cysteine and the closing phenylalanine or tryptophan. D genes are given only for firm matches. Size is omitted from some rows. Given values are once, few, many or a class for expanded clones.

.	TRBV19	13	.	TRBJ2-1	TGTGCCAGTAGTACCGGCTCCCCGAATGAGCAGTTCTTC	CASSTGSPNEQFF
TRBD2	TRBV2	14	.	TRBJ2-1	TGTGCCAGCAGAGGGACTAGCGGGAGAAATGAGCAGTTCTTC	CASRGTSGRNEQFF
.	TRBV6-1	12	.	TRBJ1-4	TGTGCCAGCAGTTCAGACGGTGGAAAACTGTTTTTT	CASSSDGGKLFF
.	TRBV27	13	.	TRBJ2-1	TGTGCCAGCAGCCCCTGGCAGGGTGGTGAGCAGTTCTTC	CASSPWQGGEQFF
.	TRBV7-9	16	.	TRBJ2-3	TGTGCCAGCAGAAACTCGGGGGCGCGGATCTCAGATACGCAGTATTTT	CASRNSGARISDTQYF
TRBD2	TRBV25-1	15	.	TRBJ2-3	TGTGCCAGCAGTGAACTAGCGGGAGAAAGGGATACGCAGTATTTT	CASSELAGERDTQYF
TRBD2	TRBV9	14	.	TRBJ2-7	TGTGCCAGCAGCGTTAGCGGGAGGGCCGACGAGCAGTACTTC	CASSVSGRADEQYF
TRBD2	TRBV7-2	16	.	TRBJ2-1	TGTGCCAGCAGTCGTAGCGGGCCCAGCTCCTACAATGAGCAGTTCTTC	CASSRSGPSSYNEQFF
.	TRBV19	14	once	TRBJ1-1	TGTGCCAGTAGCCTAGCAGGGTTTAGGACTGAAGCTTTCTTT	CASSLAGFRTEAFF
TRBD1	TRBV2	14	.	TRBJ1-5	TGTGCCAGCATGGGGACAGGGAGGGATCAGCCCCAGCATTTT	CASMGTGRDQPQHF
.	TRBV7-2	17	.	TRBJ1-3	TGTGCCAGCAGCTTAGGGAGAGGCGGAAGCTCTGGAAACACCATATATTTT	CASSLGRGGSSGNTIYF
TRBD2	TRBV27	18	.	TRBJ2-3	TGTGCCAGCAGTTTAAGGGTTAGCGGGGCATCTAGCACAGATACGCAGTATTTT	CASSLRVSGASSTDTQYF
.	TRBV19	14	.	TRBJ1-1	TGTGCCAGTAGTCTACGGGGGGTGGGCACTGAAGCTTTCTTT	CASSLRGVGTEAFF
.	TRBV6-6	13	.	TRBJ1-5	TGTGCCAGCAGTTACTCAAGGTTTTGGCCCCAGCATTTT	CASSYSRFWPQHF
.	TRBV20-1	11	.	TRBJ2-3	TGCAGTGCTAGAGATAGGTATACGCAGTATTTT	CSARDRYTQYF
.	TRBV7-5	21	.	TRBJ2-3	TGTGCCAGAAGCTTTAGCGCCCCACTAGCGGGAGGGCTTAAGAGCACAGATACGCAGTATTTT	CARSFSAPLAGGLKSTDTQYF
TRBD1	TRBV11-2	16	.	TRBJ1-3	TGTGCCAGCAGCTTACCGGGACAGAGCTCTGGAAACACCATATATTTT	CASSLPGQSSGNTIYF
.	TRBV4-3	14	.	TRBJ2-3	TGCGCCAGCAGCCAAGGACGATACACAGATACGCAGTATTTT	CASSQGRYTDTQYF
TRBD2	TRBV5-5	14	.	TRBJ2-5	TGTGCCAGCAGCCCCCGGGGGGTAGAAGAGACCCAGTACTTC	CASSPRGVEETQYF
TRBD1	TRBV9	14	.	TRBJ1-5	TGTGCCAGCAGCGGGACAGGGGGGGCGCAGCCCCAGCATTTT	CASSGTGGAQPQHF
TRBD2	TRBV7-3	16	.	TRBJ2-1	TGTGCCAGCAGCTCCGGACTAGCGGGAGGCTACAATGAGCAGTTCTTC	CASSSGLAGGYNEQFF
TRBD1	TRBV30	15	once	TRBJ1-2	TGTGCCTGCCGCCCAGGGGGTTATACTAACTATGGCTACACCTTC	CACRPGGYTNYGYTF
.	TRBV15	14	.	TRBJ2-5	TGTGCCACCAGCAGAGACAGGGCGGACGAGACCCAGTACTTC	CATSRDRADETQYF
TRBD1	TRBV2	14	once	TRBJ1-2	TGTGCCAGCAGAACGACGGGACAGAGCTATGGCTACACCTTC	CASRTTGQSYGYTF
.	TRBV27	15	.	TRBJ1-5	TGTGCCAGCAGTGGAGAGGGTTTGGGAAATCAGCCCCAGCATTTT	CASSGEGLGNQPQHF
.	TRBV25-1	13	.	TRBJ1-5	TGTGCCAGCAGTGAGGGGTTGAATCAGCCCCAGCATTTT	CASSEGLNQPQHF
TRBD1	TRBV2	15	once	TRBJ1-1	TGTGCCAGCAGTGAAGCGCTTCTTGGGACAGGGAGTGCTTTCTTT	CASSEALLGTGSAFF
TRBD1	TRBV29-1	13	.	TRBJ1-2	TGCAGCGCCGGGACAGGGGATCACTATGGCTACACCTTC	CSAGTGDHYGYTF
TRBD1	TRBV19	16	.	TRBJ2-2	TGTGCCAGTAGCGACTTGACAGGGGCGAACACCGGGGAGCTGTTTTTT	CASSDLTGANTGELFF
.	TRBV6-5	14	.	TRBJ1-2	TGTGCCAGCAGTCCCCATTTTGGGGCTTATGGCTACACCTTC	CASSPHFGAYGYTF
TRBD1	TRBV28	16	.	TRBJ2-2	TGTGCCAGCAGTCGATTTGGGACAGATGACACCGGGGAGCTGTTTTTT	CASSRFGTDDTGELFF
.	TRBV6-1	13	.	TRBJ2-1	TGTGCCAGCAGTGAAGGTAACTACAATGAGCAGTTCTTC	CASSEGNYNEQFF
.	TRBV5-1	14	.	TRBJ2-4	TGCGCCAGCAGCTCCCAGAGTAGTTTAAACATTCAGTACTTC	CASSSQSSLNIQYF